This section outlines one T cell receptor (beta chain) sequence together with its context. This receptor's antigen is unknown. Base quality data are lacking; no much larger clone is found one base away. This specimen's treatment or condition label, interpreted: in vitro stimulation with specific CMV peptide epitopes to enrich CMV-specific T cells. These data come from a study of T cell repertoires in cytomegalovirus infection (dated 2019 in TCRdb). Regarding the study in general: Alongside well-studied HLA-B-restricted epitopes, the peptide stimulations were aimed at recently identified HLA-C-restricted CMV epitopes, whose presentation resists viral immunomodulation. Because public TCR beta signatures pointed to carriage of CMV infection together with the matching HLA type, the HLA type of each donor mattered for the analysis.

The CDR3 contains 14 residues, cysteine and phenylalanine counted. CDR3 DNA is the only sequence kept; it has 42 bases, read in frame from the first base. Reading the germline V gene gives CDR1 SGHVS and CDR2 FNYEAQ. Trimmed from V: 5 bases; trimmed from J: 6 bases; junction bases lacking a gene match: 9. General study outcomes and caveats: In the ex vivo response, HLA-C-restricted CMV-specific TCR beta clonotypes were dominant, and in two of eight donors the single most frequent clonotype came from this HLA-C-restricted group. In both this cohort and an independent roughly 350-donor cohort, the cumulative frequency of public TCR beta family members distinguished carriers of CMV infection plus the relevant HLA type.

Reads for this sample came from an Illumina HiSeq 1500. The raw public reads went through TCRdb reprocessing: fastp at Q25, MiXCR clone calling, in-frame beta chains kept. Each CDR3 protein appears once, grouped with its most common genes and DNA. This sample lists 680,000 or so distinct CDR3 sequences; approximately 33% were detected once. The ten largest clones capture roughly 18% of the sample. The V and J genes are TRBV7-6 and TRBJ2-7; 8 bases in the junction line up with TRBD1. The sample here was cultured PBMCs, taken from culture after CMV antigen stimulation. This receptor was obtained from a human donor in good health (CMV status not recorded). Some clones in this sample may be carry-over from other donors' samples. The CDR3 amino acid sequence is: CASSPGAQGAEQYF. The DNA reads TGTGCCAGCAGCCCCGGGGCCCAGGGGGCCGAGCAGTACTTC.